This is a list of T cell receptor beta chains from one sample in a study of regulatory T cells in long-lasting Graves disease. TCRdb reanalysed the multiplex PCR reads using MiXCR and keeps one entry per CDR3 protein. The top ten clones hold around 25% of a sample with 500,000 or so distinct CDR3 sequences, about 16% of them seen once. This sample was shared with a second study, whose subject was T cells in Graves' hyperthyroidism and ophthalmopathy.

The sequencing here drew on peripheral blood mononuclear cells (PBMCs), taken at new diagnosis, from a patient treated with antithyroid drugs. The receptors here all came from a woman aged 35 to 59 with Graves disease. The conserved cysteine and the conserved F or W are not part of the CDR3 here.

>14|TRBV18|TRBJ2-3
ASSKLAGDLTDTQY
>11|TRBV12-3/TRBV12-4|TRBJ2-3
ASSFLSADTQY
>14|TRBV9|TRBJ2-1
ASSVLGTSSGNEQF
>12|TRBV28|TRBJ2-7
ASSLRQGSGEQY
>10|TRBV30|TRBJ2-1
AGPGGHNEQF
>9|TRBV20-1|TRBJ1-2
SARDLNGYT
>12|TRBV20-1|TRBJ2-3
SARSTEGTDTQY
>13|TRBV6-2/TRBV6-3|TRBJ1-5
ASSYGTAADQPQH
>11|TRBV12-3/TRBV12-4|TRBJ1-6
ASSSPGDSPLH
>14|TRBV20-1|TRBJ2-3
SAPSLAGAPTDTQY
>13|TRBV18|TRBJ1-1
ASSPRGTLDTEAF
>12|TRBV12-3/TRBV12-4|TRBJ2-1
AIERAGLYNEQF
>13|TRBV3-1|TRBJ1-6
ASSSTGAYNSPLH
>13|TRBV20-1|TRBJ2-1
SAREYGQGHNEQF